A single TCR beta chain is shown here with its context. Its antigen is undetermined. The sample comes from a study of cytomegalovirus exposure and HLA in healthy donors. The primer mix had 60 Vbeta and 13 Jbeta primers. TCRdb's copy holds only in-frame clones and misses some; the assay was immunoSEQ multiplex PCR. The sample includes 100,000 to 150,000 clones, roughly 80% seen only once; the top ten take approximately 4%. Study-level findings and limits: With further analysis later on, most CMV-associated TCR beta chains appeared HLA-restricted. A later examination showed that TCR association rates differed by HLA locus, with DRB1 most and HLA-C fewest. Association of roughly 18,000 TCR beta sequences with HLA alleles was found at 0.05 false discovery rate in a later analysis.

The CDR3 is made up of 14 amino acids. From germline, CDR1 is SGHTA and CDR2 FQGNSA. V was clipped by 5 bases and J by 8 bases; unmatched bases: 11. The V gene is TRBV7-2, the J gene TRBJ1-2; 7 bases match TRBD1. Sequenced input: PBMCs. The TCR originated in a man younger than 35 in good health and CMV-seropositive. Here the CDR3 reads CASSQGETGFGYTF. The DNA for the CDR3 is TGTGCCAGCAGCCAAGGCGAGACAGGGTTCGGCTACACCTTC.